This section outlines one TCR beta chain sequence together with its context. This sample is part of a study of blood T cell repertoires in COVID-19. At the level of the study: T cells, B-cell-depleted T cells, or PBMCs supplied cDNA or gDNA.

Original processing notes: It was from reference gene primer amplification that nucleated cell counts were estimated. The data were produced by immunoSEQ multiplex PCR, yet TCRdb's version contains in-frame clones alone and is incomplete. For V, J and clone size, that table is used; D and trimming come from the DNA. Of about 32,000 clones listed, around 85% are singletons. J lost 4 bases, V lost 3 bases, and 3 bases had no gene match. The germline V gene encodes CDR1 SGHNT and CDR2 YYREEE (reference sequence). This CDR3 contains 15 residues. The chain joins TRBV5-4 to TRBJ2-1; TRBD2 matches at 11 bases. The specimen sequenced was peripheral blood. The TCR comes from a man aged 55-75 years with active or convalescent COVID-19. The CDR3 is CASSSGLAGYNEQFF. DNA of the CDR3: TGTGCCAGCAGCTCCGGACTAGCGGGTTACAATGAGCAGTTCTTC.